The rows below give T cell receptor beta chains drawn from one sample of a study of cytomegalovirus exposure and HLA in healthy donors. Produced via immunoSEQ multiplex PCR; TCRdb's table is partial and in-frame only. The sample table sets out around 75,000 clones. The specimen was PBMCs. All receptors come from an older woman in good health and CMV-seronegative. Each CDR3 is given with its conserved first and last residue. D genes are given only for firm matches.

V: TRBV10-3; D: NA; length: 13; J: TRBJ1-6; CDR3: CAIRGWGNSPLHF; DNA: TGTGCCATCAGGGGGTGGGGCAATTCACCCCTCCACTTT
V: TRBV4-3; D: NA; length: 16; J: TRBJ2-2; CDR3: CASSQDFARGTGELFF; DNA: TGCGCCAGCAGCCAAGATTTCGCAAGAGGGACCGGGGAGCTGTTTTTT
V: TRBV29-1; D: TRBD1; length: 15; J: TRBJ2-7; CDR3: CSVGSVTGGPYEQYF; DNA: TGCAGCGTTGGATCCGTGACAGGGGGCCCCTACGAGCAGTACTTC
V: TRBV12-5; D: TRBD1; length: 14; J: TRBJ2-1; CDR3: CASGLATGRGEQFF; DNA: TGTGCTAGTGGTTTGGCGACAGGGCGAGGTGAGCAGTTCTTC
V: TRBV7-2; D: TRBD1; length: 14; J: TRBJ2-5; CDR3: CASSYQGAQETQYF; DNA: TGTGCCAGCAGCTACCAGGGGGCCCAAGAGACCCAGTACTTC
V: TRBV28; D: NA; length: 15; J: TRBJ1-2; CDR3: CASSRGWTADYGYTF; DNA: TGTGCCAGCAGCCGAGGCTGGACAGCCGACTATGGCTACACCTTC
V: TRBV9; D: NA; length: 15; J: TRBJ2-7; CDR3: CASSVKSGVSYEQYF; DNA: TGTGCCAGCAGCGTAAAATCGGGGGTATCCTACGAGCAGTACTTC
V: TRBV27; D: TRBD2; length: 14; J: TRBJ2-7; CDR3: CASSFAREGYEQYF; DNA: TGTGCCAGCAGTTTCGCCAGGGAGGGGTACGAGCAGTACTTC
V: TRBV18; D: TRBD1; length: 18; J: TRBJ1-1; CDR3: CASSPPGLTGGLNTEAFF; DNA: TGTGCCAGCTCACCACCGGGGCTCACAGGGGGACTTAACACTGAAGCTTTCTTT
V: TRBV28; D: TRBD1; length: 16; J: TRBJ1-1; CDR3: CASSLVPGTGNTEAFF; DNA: TGTGCCAGCAGTTTAGTTCCCGGGACAGGTAACACTGAAGCTTTCTTT
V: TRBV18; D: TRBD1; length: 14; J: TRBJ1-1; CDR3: CASSSSGGQVEAFF; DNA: TGTGCCAGCTCATCTTCCGGTGGACAGGTTGAAGCTTTCTTT
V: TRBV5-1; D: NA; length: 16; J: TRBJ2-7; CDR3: CASSRGGTVSSYEQYF; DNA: TGCGCCAGCAGCAGGGGGGGGACGGTAAGCTCCTACGAGCAGTACTTC
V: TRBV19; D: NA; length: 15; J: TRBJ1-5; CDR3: CASRDTRTSNQPQHF; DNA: TGTGCCAGTAGGGACACCAGGACAAGCAATCAGCCCCAGCATTTT
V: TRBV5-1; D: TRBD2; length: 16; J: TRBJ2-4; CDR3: CASSLTGGREANIQYF; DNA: TGCGCCAGCAGTCTTACGGGAGGGCGGGAAGCGAACATTCAGTACTTC
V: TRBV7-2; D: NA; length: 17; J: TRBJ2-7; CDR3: CASSLVQAGTRSYEQYF; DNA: TGTGCCAGCAGCTTAGTTCAGGCCGGGACTCGATCCTACGAGCAGTACTTC
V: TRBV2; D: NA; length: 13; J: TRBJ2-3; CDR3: CASSEDSGDTQYF; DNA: TGTGCCAGCAGTGAGGACAGCGGAGATACGCAGTATTTT
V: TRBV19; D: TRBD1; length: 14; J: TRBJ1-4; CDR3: CASSPTGGAEKLFF; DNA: TGTGCCAGTAGCCCAACAGGGGGCGCGGAAAAACTGTTTTTT
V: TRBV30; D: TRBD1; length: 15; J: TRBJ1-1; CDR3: CAWSARTGGRGEAFF; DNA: TGTGCCTGGAGTGCCCGGACAGGGGGAAGGGGCGAAGCTTTCTTT
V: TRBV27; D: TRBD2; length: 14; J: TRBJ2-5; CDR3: CASSPLGGGETQYF; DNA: TGTGCCAGCAGCCCACTGGGGGGAGGGGAGACCCAGTACTTC
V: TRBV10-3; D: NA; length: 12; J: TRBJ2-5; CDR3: CAITGDQETQYF; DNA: TGTGCCATCACTGGAGACCAAGAGACCCAGTACTTC
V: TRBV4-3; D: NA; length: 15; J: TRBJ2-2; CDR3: CASSQGGRVTGELFF; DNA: TGCGCCAGCAGTCAGGGGGGCAGGGTAACCGGGGAGCTGTTTTTT
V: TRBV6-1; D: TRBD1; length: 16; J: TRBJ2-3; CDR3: CASSVRDSSSTDTQYF; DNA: TGTGCCAGCAGTGTACGGGACAGTTCTAGCACAGATACGCAGTATTTT
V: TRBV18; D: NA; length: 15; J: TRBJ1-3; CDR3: CASSPPGGSGNTIYF; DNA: TGTGCCAGCTCACCACCGGGAGGGTCCGGAAACACCATATATTTT
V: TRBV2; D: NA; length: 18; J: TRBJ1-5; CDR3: CASSEALWGGDSNQPQHF; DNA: TGTGCCAGCAGTGAAGCCCTTTGGGGGGGTGACAGCAATCAGCCCCAGCATTTT
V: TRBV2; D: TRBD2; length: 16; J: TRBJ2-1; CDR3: CASSGGAPGLADKQFF; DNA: TGTGCCAGCAGTGGGGGTGCTCCGGGACTAGCGGATAAGCAGTTCTTC
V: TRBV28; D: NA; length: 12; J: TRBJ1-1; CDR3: CASSLLNTEAFF; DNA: TGTGCCAGCAGCCTCCTGAACACTGAAGCTTTCTTT
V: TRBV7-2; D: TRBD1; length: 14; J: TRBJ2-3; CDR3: CASSLGQGADTQYF; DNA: TGTGCCAGCAGCTTGGGACAGGGGGCGGATACGCAGTATTTT
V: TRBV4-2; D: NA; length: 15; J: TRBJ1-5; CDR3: CASSQDGGGGQPQHF; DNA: TGTGCCAGCAGCCAAGATGGCGGTGGAGGTCAGCCCCAGCATTTT